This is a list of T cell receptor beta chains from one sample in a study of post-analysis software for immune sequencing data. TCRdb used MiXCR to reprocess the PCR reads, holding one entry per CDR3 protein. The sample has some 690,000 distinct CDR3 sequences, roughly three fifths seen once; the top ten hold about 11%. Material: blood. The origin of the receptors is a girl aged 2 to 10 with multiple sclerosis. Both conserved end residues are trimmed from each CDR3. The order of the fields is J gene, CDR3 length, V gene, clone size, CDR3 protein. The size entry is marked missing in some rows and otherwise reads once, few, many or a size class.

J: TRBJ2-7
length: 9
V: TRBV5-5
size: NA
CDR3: ASSRTSLQY

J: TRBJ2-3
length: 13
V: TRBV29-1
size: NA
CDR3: SVLARDRGTDTQY

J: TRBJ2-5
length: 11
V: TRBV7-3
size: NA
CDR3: ASSLTRVETQY

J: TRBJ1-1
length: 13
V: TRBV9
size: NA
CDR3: ASSVVGTMNTEAF

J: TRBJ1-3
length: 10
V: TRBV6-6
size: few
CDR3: ASSLSGNTIY

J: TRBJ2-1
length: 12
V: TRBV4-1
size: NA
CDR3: ASSQGTSYSEQF

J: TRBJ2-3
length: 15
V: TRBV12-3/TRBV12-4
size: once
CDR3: ASSWRRTANSTDTQY

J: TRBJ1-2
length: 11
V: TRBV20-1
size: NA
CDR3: SAFSGICAGYT

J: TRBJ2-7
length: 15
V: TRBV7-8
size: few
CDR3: ASSLAGRVGSTYEQY

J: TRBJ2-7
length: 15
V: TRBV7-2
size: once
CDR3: ASSLGGGTRPLYEQY

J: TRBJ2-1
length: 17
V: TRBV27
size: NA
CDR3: ASSLRPVGLALHYNEQF

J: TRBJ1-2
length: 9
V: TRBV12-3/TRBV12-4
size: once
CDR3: ASSVGGGYT

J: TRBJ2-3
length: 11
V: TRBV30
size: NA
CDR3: AWSVTWADTQY

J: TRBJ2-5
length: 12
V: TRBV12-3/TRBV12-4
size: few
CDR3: ASSLRVSQETQY

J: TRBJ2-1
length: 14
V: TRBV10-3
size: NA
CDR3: AISDRTGNSYNEQF

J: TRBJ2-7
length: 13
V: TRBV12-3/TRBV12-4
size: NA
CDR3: ASSPRQGRFYEQY

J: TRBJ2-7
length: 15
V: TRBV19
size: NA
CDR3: ASSIDAGIAPSYEQY

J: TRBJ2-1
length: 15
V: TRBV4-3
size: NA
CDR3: ASSRDRGPTGAAEQF

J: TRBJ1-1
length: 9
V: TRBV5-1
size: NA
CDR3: ASRGETEAF

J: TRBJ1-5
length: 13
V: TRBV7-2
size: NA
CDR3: ASSLGRGLGQPQH

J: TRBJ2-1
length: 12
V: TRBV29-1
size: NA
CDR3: SVENLPTYNEQF

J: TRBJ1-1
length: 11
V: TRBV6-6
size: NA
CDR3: ASSYLQGTEAF

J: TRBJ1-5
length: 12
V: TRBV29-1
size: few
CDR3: SVGLGGGNQPQH

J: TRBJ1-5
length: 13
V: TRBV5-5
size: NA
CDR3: ASSFGVVSNQPQH

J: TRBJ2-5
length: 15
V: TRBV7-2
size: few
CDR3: ASSPSATSGSGKTQY

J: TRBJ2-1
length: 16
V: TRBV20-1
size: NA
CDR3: SARVPSGQGKAYNEQF

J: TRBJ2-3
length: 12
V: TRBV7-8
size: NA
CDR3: ASRRDQREDTQY

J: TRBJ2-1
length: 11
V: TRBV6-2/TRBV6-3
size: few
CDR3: ATLGAGSNEQF

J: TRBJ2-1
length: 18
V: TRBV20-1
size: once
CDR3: SARDHAGTSGRAVYNEQF

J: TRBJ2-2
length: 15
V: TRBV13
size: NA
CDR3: ASSLGLAGGGTGELF

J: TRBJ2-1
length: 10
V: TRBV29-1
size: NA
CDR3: SVMVPNSLQF

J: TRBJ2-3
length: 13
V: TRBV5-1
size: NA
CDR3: ASSFLGASTDTQY

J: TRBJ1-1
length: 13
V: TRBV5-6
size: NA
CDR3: ASSHPQGGGTEAF

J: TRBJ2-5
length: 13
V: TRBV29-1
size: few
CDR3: SVEEGGRGQETQY

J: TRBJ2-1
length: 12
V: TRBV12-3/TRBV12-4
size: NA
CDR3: ASSLLSREAEQF

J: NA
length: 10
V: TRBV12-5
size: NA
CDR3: ASGYGRNEQY

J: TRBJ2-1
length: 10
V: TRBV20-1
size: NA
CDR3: SASQGESEQF

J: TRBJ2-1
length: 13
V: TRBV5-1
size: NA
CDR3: ASSLGMTSPNEQF

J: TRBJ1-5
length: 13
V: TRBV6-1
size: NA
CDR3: ASSGQGKGNQPQH

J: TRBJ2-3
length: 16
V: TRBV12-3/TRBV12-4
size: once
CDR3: ASSLAASGSLSTDTEY

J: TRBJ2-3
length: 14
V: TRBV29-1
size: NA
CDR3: SVEDLRGSTTPSQY

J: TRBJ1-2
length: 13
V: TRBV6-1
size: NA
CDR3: ASSEVRGRVGGYT

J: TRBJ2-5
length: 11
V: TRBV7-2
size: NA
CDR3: ASSLDGPLTQY

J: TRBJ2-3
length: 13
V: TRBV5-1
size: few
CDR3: ASSYSGRLTDTQY

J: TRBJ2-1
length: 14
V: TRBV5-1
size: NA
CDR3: ASSLFPSPSYNEQF

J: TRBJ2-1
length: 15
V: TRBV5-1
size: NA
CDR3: ASSEIAGAGLRNEQF

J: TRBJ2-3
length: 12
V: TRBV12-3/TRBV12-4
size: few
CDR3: ASSFLVSTDTQY

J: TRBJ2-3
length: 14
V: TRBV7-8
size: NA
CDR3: ASSLHQRGQWDTQY

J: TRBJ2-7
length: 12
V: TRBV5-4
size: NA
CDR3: ASSPSTGGNEQY

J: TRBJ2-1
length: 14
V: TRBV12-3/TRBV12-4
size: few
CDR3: ASSSQGEGAYNEQF

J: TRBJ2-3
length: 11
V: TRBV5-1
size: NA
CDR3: ASSWESPDTQY

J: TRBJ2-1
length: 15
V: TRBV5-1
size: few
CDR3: ASSLDVGGSRDNEQF

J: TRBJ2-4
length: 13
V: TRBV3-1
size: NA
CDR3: ASSHSSLAKNIQY